The next 24 T cell receptor beta chains were all read from a single sample in a study of cytomegalovirus exposure and HLA in healthy donors. PCR involved 60 Vbeta and 13 Jbeta primers. Libraries were prepared by immunoSEQ multiplex PCR; TCRdb keeps only in-frame clonotypes and omits some of them. The sample yields over 150,000 clones, over 65% seen once. The specimen sequenced was PBMCs. These receptors were taken from a woman between 25 and 40 years old in good health and CMV-seropositive.

The V gene is TRBV10-1, the J gene TRBJ2-1, with 16 positions matching TRBD2. The CDR3 loop spans 15 amino acids. J gave up 9 bases and V 10 bases, and 9 bases lay outside the gene matches. Germline V gene data show CDR1 as WNHNN and CDR2 as SYGVQD (reference sequence). This CDR3 is CANAGLAGGLGEQFF. Written as DNA, the CDR3 is TGCGCCAACGCGGGACTAGCGGGAGGGCTGGGTGAGCAGTTCTTC.

The V call is TRBV7-6, the J call TRBJ2-7, with TRBD1 identical over 7 bases. The V segment lost 4 bases and the J segment 3 bases; nucleotides outside the gene matches: 3. There are 13 residues in the CDR3. The V gene's germline CDR1 is SGHVS and CDR2 FNYEAQ. The CDR3 loop is CASSYGTDYEQYF. CDR3 DNA: TGTGCCAGCAGCTACGGGACAGACTACGAGCAGTACTTC.

The chain has TRBV7-8 and TRBJ2-2; the D gene is possibly TRBD1 (5 bases). The germline gives CDR1 SGHVS, CDR2 FQNEAQ. This CDR3 is built from 14 residues. Trimming removed 8 bases at V and 3 bases at J, with 13 bases between. This CDR3 reads CASGARGDTGELFF. DNA for the CDR3: TGTGCCAGCGGGGCTAGAGGAGACACCGGGGAGCTGTTTTTT.

The V gene is TRBV25-1, the J gene TRBJ2-5; tentatively, D is TRBD2 (6 bases). V shed 6 bases and J shed 5 bases, with 19 bases lying between them. The CDR3 is made up of 15 amino acids. From germline, CDR1 is MGHDK and CDR2 SYGVNS. The chain's CDR3 is CASSPREPGLETQYF. The DNA of the CDR3 is TGTGCCAGCAGCCCCCGGGAGCCGGGGTTGGAGACCCAGTACTTC.

This clone occurred a few times. V is TRBV28 and J is TRBJ2-7; 10 nucleotides line up with TRBD2. CDR3 length: 14 residues. The V gene's germline CDR1 is MDHEN and CDR2 SYDVKM. The V gene end was trimmed by 4 bases and the J gene end by 0 bases; junction bases not matched to a gene: 0. The CDR3 spells CASSSSGSSYEQYF. The CDR3 nucleotides are TGTGCCAGCAGTTCTAGCGGGAGCTCCTACGAGCAGTACTTC.

This chain uses TRBV27 with TRBJ2-2; tentative D call: TRBD2 (6 bases). The V gene's germline CDR1 is MNHEY and CDR2 SMNVEV (reference sequence). Trimming cost V 6 bases and J 4 bases, with 12 bases left between them. The CDR3 is 14 amino acids. CDR3 in DNA: TGTGCCAGCAGAGGAGGGGTTGGCACCGGGGAGCTGTTTTTT. Residues: CASRGGVGTGELFF.

This clone was detected only a few times. V gene TRBV6-1 combines with J gene TRBJ2-6, with 7 bases matching TRBD1. Germline CDR1 is MNHNS and CDR2 is SASEGT. Germline trimming cut 3 bases from V and 0 bases from J; bases unmatched to any gene: 5. The CDR3 totals 17 residues. The chain's CDR3 is CASSEGQYLSGANVLTF. The CDR3 coding sequence is TGTGCCAGCAGTGAGGGACAGTACCTCTCTGGGGCCAACGTCCTGACTTTC.

The chain combines TRBV19 with TRBJ2-7; 7 bases line up with TRBD1. The CDR3 extends over 12 amino acids. Trimming took 11 bases from V and 2 from J; bases not matched to a gene: 6. Germline CDR1 and CDR2: LNHDA and SQIVND (reference sequence). The CDR3 DNA reads as TGTGCCTCGAGACAGGGAGCCTACGAGCAGTACTTC. As protein: CASRQGAYEQYF. The full variable domain, its missing parts supplied by reference TRBV19 and TRBJ2-7, is DGGITQSPKYLFRKEGQNVTLSCEQNLNHDAMYWYRQDPGQGLRLIYYSQIVNDFQKGDIAEGYSVSREKKESFPLTVTSAQKNPTAFYLCASRQGAYEQYFGPGTRLTVT.

This rearrangement joins TRBV20-1 to TRBJ2-3; D is unresolved. Germline CDR1 DFQATT, CDR2 SNEGSKA (reference sequence). Trimming removed 5 bases at V and 6 bases at J, with 6 bases between. This CDR3 has 10 amino acids. CDR3 DNA: TGCAGTGCTCTGTTCGATACGCAGTATTTT. Its protein product is CSALFDTQYF.

V gene TRBV7-2 combines with J gene TRBJ2-2, with D uncertain. Germline V lookup: CDR1 SGHTA, CDR2 FQGNSA. The V end lost 1 base, the J end lost 5 bases, and 11 bases lay between the germline ends. The CDR3 covers 15 residues. CDR3 sequence reads: CASSLGLGMTGELFF. Written as DNA, the CDR3 is TGTGCCAGCAGCTTAGGTCTAGGCATGACCGGGGAGCTGTTTTTT.

The V call is TRBV6-1, the J call TRBJ2-7; D perhaps matches TRBD1 (6 bases). Germline-derived CDR1 and CDR2 are MNHNS and SASEGT. There are 15 residues in the CDR3. Between the trimmed V and J ends, which lost 6 bases and 4 bases, there was a span of 19 bases. The CDR3 nucleotides read TGTGCCAGCAGCCCCCAGCTCGGGACAACTTACGAGCAGTACTTC. It codes for CASSPQLGTTYEQYF.

The chain combines TRBV5-1 with TRBJ2-5; 7 nucleotides match TRBD2. CDR3 size: 14 residues. The trim removed 3 bases at V and 4 bases at J, leaving 6 bases unmatched. Germline CDR1 is SGHRS and CDR2 is YFSETQ. The CDR3 nucleotides are TGCGCCAGCAGCTGGACTAGGGGCGTAGAGACCCAGTACTTC. Protein sequence: CASSWTRGVETQYF.

The chain links TRBV11-1 to TRBJ2-4, with TRBD2 as a possible D gene (6 bases). This CDR3 has 16 amino acids. Germline V CDR1 and CDR2: SGHAT, FQDESV (reference sequence). Trimming took off 0 bases at V and 4 bases at J, with 13 bases between the two ends. CDR3 amino acids: CASSLATAGIKNIQYF. The CDR3 bases are TGTGCCAGCAGCTTAGCAACGGCGGGGATAAAAAACATTCAGTACTTC.

The chain uses TRBV28 and TRBJ2-7, with D possibly TRBD1 on 6 matching bases. V lost 1 base, J lost 5 bases, and 12 bases lay in between. Germline CDR1 is MDHEN and CDR2 is SYDVKM. The CDR3 has 14 residues. For the CDR3, the DNA is TGTGCCAGCAGTTTATCCCAGGGGAGCGACGAGCAGTACTTC. It encodes CASSLSQGSDEQYF.

This rearrangement joins TRBV6-6 to TRBJ1-1, with 8 bases aligning to TRBD1. Germline loops: CDR1 MNHNY, CDR2 SVGAGI (reference sequence). V lost 6 bases to trimming and J lost 4 bases; unmatched junction nucleotides: 4. The CDR3 is 13 residues long. CDR3 nucleotide sequence: TGTGCCAGCAGATCGACAGGGGTCACTGAAGCTTTCTTT. Translating it yields CASRSTGVTEAFF.

V usage is TRBV2 and J usage is TRBJ1-2, with TRBD1 matching over 10 bases. V lost 6 bases and J lost 6; bases outside the gene matches: 7. This CDR3 is built from 14 residues. From germline, CDR1 is SNHLY and CDR2 FYNNEI. CDR3 in amino acids: CASSPGQGVNGYTF. In DNA, the CDR3 is TGTGCCAGCAGCCCCGGACAGGGGGTGAATGGCTACACCTTC.

The chain employs TRBV7-6 and TRBJ2-6, with D possibly being TRBD1 (7 bases). This CDR3 has 17 residues. Germline assignment: CDR1 SGHVS and CDR2 FNYEAQ. V was pared by 0 bases and J by 2 bases, with 11 bases between. For the CDR3, the DNA is TGTGCCAGCAGCTTAGCGCAGGGGGGCGCTGGGGCCAACGTCCTGACTTTC. It is translated as CASSLAQGGAGANVLTF. The full variable domain, with the rest looked up from reference TRBV7-6 and TRBJ2-6, is GAGVSQSPRYKVTKRGQDVALRCDPISGHVSLYWYRQALGQGPEFLTYFNYEAQQDKSGLPNDRFSAERPEGSISTLTIQRTEQRDSAMYRCASSLAQGGAGANVLTFGAGSRLTVL.

The chain joins TRBV27 to TRBJ1-5, with TRBD1 matching 9 bases. CDR1 is MNHEY and CDR2 is SMNVEV in the germline V gene (reference sequence). V lost 1 base, J lost 0 bases, and 1 base stayed unmatched. This CDR3 spans 16 amino acids. CDR3 region: CASSLWGQGSNQPQHF. The DNA for the CDR3 is TGTGCCAGCAGTTTATGGGGACAGGGTAGCAATCAGCCCCAGCATTTT.

About this clone: The junction shows a germline mismatch at one end, possibly a read error. The V and J genes are TRBV6-1 and TRBJ1-2, with D perhaps TRBD1 (5 bases). This CDR3 has 13 residues. CDR1 and CDR2 (germline): MNHNS, SASEGT. In nucleotides, the CDR3 is TGTGCGACCATCCGGCCAGGGCTCTATGGCTACCCCTTC. Amino acid sequence: CATIRPGLYGYPF.

V and J are TRBV5-4 and TRBJ1-1; D gene unclear. V lost 2 bases and J 1 base, leaving 9 bases between the germline ends. The V gene's germline CDR1 is SGHNT and CDR2 YYREEE (reference sequence). This CDR3 spans 14 amino acids. In nucleotides, the CDR3 is TGTGCCAGCAGCTTCGGAGAGACGAACACTGAAGCTTTCTTT. Protein sequence: CASSFGETNTEAFF.

The CDR3 sequence: CASSSVTARYEQYF. Written as DNA, the CDR3 is TGTGCCAGCAGTTCGGTGACAGCCCGATACGAGCAGTACTTC. V usage is TRBV28 and J usage is TRBJ2-7; D possibly corresponds to TRBD1 (5 bases). CDR3 length: 14 amino acids. Germline assignment: CDR1 MDHEN and CDR2 SYDVKM. Trimming took 4 bases from V and 4 from J, leaving 14 bases between them. Using reference TRBV28 and TRBJ2-7 for the parts outside the CDR3, the full variable domain is DVKVTQSSRYLVKRTGEKVFLECVQDMDHENMFWYRQDPGLGLRLIYFSYDVKMKEKGDIPEGYSVSREKKERFSLILESASTNQTSMYLCASSSVTARYEQYFGPGTRLTVT.

The rearrangement joins TRBV10-3 to TRBJ2-1, with TRBD2 matching over 14 bases. Trimming removed 8 bases from V and 7 bases from J; junction bases left unmatched: 1. The germline CDR1 and CDR2 sequences are ENHRY and SYGVKD. This CDR3 is built from 13 residues. The CDR3 here is CAIGTSGSNEQFF. Written as DNA, the CDR3 is TGTGCCATCGGGACTAGCGGGAGTAATGAGCAGTTCTTC.

The chain has TRBV5-1 and TRBJ2-5, with D possibly TRBD2 on 6 matching bases. This CDR3 comprises 15 residues. Germline CDR1 is SGHRS and CDR2 is YFSETQ. V was cut by 0 bases and J by 9 bases, with 18 bases left in between. DNA of the CDR3: TGCGCCAGCAGCTTGGGGGAAGGAGGGCTTAAGGCCCAGTACTTC. Translation: CASSLGEGGLKAQYF.

The chain is built from TRBV7-2 and TRBJ2-1, with 16 bases matching TRBD2. CDR1 and CDR2 from the germline V gene are SGHTA and FQGNSA. V shed 5 bases and J 4 bases; nucleotides not matched to a gene: 5. The CDR3 sequence is 17 residues long. The CDR3 spells CASSRGLAGGVYNEQFF. The CDR3 DNA reads TGTGCCAGCAGCCGGGGACTAGCGGGAGGGGTTTACAATGAGCAGTTCTTC. The complete variable domain, with remaining parts taken from reference TRBV7-2 and TRBJ2-1, reads GAGVSQSPSNKVTEKGKDVELRCDPISGHTALYWYRQSLGQGLEFLIYFQGNSAPDKSGLPSDRFSAERTGGSVSTLTIQRTQQEDSAVYLCASSRGLAGGVYNEQFFGPGTRLTVL.